The 8 T cell receptor beta chains listed next were all sequenced from one sample in a study of shared clonotypes between healthy human individuals. Libraries were prepared by immunoSEQ multiplex PCR; TCRdb keeps only in-frame clonotypes and omits some of them. The sample includes 2 million to 2.5 million clones, 80% to 95% of them seen just once. Sequencing was done on a sample of naive CD4+ T cells from PBMCs. Specified subset: CD45RA+ positively selected. Source of these receptors: a man aged 18-30 years in good health. Some clones in this sample may be carry-over from other donors' samples.

This chain joins TRBV11-2 and TRBJ1-5; D gene uncertain. Trimming took off 6 bases at V and 2 bases at J, with 11 bases between the two ends. Germline loops: CDR1 SGHAT, CDR2 FQNNGV. The CDR3 loop spans 14 amino acids. In nucleotides, the CDR3 is TGTGCCAGCAGGGGCCCCGGGGGCAATCAGCCCCAGCATTTT. It specifies CASRGPGGNQPQHF.

The chain recombines TRBV6-5 with TRBJ1-5; D gene uncertain. The CDR3 totals 12 residues. V was pared by 8 bases and J by 7 bases, with 12 bases between. CDR1 is MNHEY, CDR2 SVGAGI, per germline. The CDR3, as DNA: TGTGCCAGCGAGACGCCGGGGCAGCCCCAGCATTTT. Translation gives CASETPGQPQHF.

The V gene is TRBV6-1, the J gene TRBJ2-7; no definite D call. Germline V gene lookup returns CDR1 MNHNS and CDR2 SASEGT. The CDR3 contains 13 residues. Deletions cut 2 bases from V and 7 bases from J, with 12 bases between. The CDR3 bases are TGTGCCAGCAGTGAACGCTTAGGGCGAGAGCAGTACTTC. Residues: CASSERLGREQYF.

The V call is TRBV4-1, the J call TRBJ2-2; the D gene is possibly TRBD1 (6 bases). Germline V gene lookup returns CDR1 MGHRA and CDR2 YSYEKL. The V gene lost 4 bases and the J gene lost 4 bases, with 16 bases spanning the gap. This CDR3 is 16 amino acids long. The CDR3 bases are TGCGCCAGCAGCCCCAGGGGAGCTAGGATCACCGGGGAGCTGTTTTTT. As protein: CASSPRGARITGELFF.

The chain joins TRBV28 to TRBJ2-5, with D uncertain. Trimming removed 2 bases from V and 5 bases from J, with 12 bases in between. The CDR3 is made up of 14 amino acids. CDR1 and CDR2 (germline): MDHEN, SYDVKM. CDR3 coding DNA: TGTGCCAGCAGTTTACAGGTTCGTAAGGAGACCCAGTACTTC. Encoded protein: CASSLQVRKETQYF.

V and J are TRBV10-3 and TRBJ1-3, with 10 bases fitting TRBD1. V trimming: 6 bases; J trimming: 4 bases; junction bases outside the gene matches: 9. CDR1 is ENHRY and CDR2 is SYGVKD in the germline V gene. The CDR3 consists of 16 residues. CDR3 sequence: CAISLTGGASGNTIYF. CDR3 bases: TGTGCCATCAGCCTGACAGGGGGCGCTTCCGGAAACACCATATATTTT.

Turning to this clone: Other DNA sequences within the sample encode an identical CDR3. This chain links TRBV5-1 with TRBJ2-5; the D is unclear. CDR3 length: 14 residues. The V end was cut by 0 bases, the J end by 1 base, with 7 bases between. Germline lookup yields CDR1 SGHRS and CDR2 YFSETQ. In DNA form, the CDR3 reads TGCGCCAGCAGCTTGGTCGGAATCCAAGAGACCCAGTACTTC. It is translated as CASSLVGIQETQYF. The full variable domain, with the rest looked up from reference TRBV5-1 and TRBJ2-5, is KAGVTQTPRYLIKTRGQQVTLSCSPISGHRSVSWYQQTPGQGLQFLFEYFSETQRNKGNFPGRFSGRQFSNSRSEMNVSTLELGDSALYLCASSLVGIQETQYFGPGTRLLVL.

V usage is TRBV9 and J usage is TRBJ2-5, with 8 bases lining up with TRBD2. V trimming: 1 base; J trimming: 5 bases; junction bases outside the gene matches: 4. This CDR3 contains 14 residues. Looked up from germline, CDR1 is SGDLS and CDR2 is YYNGEE. DNA for the CDR3: TGTGCCAGCAGCGTACGGGGCGGGAGGGAGACCCAGTACTTC. It encodes CASSVRGGRETQYF.